This T cell receptor (beta chain) is drawn from a study of T-cell memory formation after mild COVID-19 listed by TCRdb under 2021. Regarding the study in general: Most TCR sequence clusters were specific to one of the two donors. Two young, previously healthy adult volunteers made up the cohort, one male and one female. In two donors, T-cell clones that expanded and contracted after mild COVID-19 were followed by sequencing TCRalpha and TCRbeta repertoires longitudinally. Study-wide findings and limitations: Whether the second-wave clones peaking on day 37 were SARS-CoV-2 specific was not confirmed. The detection of some responding clones in pre-infection memory suggests that pre-existing cross-reactive memory T cells joined the SARS-CoV-2 response. From day 15 to 85, contracting clones showed balanced CD4/CD8 phenotypes, whereas a second wave of clones that expanded from day 15 to 37 leaned towards CD4+. Contracting CD4+ clones were located mainly in the CM and EM memory subsets, whereas CD8+ clones were found to be enriched in EMRA. The study included only a couple of mild cases, and larger cohorts that include severe cases with pre-infection samples were judged to be necessary.

V is pared back by 7 bases and J by 0 bases, with 6 bases lying between the germline termini. The CDR3 goes from the cysteine to the phenylalanine over 13 residues. The only DNA kept is the CDR3, 39 bases in frame from the first base. CDR1 and CDR2 (MNHEY, SVGAGI) derive from the germline V gene. Ficoll-Paque density gradient centrifugation was used to isolate PBMCs. For this clonotype: The antigen this receptor binds is unknown. No quality values exist for individual bases; no much larger clone is one base distant.

The sequencing machine was an Illumina NovaSeq 6000. Using 5'RACE with constant-segment primers, TCRalpha and TCRbeta cDNA libraries were constructed, with sample barcodes and unique molecular identifiers added in the process. Trizol reagent was used to extract RNA from every sample. The libraries were amplified in two PCR steps, and the second step added a second sample barcode and Illumina TruSeq adapters. The libraries were sequenced on an Illumina NovaSeq using 2 x 150 bp paired-end reads. Per the authors' processing: Demultiplexing of reads and collapsing into UMI-guided consensus sequences were performed with migec v1.2.7. Using mixcr v2.1.11, UMI consensuses were aligned to TRA and TRB V and J templates and then assembled into clonotypes. Clonotypes were classified as expanded or contracted when called significant by both edgeR and NoisET, with noise models trained on biological replicates. edgeR calls used a false discovery rate-adjusted p below 0.01 and a log2 fold-change threshold of 1. As an exploratory analysis of dynamics, max-normalized trajectories of the 1000 most abundant clonotypes were examined by PCA with hierarchical clustering. Separately sequenced CD4+ and CD8+ repertoires were used to assign a CD4 or CD8 phenotype to each responding clone. TCRdb ran its own pipeline on the public reads, namely fastp trimming at Q25 and MiXCR clone calling, and kept in-frame beta chains. Each CDR3 protein gets just one entry, which takes the most common genes and DNA from the rows behind it. These V and J calls rely on TCRdb rather than the paper's analysis. The sample table records 300,000 or so distinct CDR3 sequences; 15% to 20% of these occur just once. Around a fifth of the sample is in the top ten clones.

The V and J segments used are TRBV6-5 and TRBJ2-2; the D gene cannot be named for sure. The sample consisted of PBMCs or a T cell subset sorted from them (not recorded which). This receptor was obtained from a man aged 18 to 29 who had mild COVID-19 (a few samples of this study predate the infection). The sample titles of this study are shuffled in the database, so cell type and time point are left out; the donor was told from shared clones. The CDR3 protein is CASTAPNTGELFF. The nucleotides read TGTGCCAGCACCGCCCCGAACACCGGGGAGCTGTTTTTT.